Each of the 2 T cell receptor beta chains below was sequenced from the same sample in a study of blood T cells in healthy people across ages. Then a second PCR, running roughly 7 to 11 cycles, was carried out with a sample-barcoded 5' primer and a J-beta primer mix. Each CDR3 protein gets one entry after TCRdb re-called the 5' RACE reads with MiXCR. This sample has about 1.4 million distinct CDR3 sequences, with around 59% found just once. Sequenced input: blood. Receptors originate from a man younger than 30 in good health.

Comment on this clonotype: One end of the junction is discordant with germline, which a read error may explain. This chain joins TRBV5-1 and TRBJ1-1; perhaps TRBD1 as D (5 bases). Germline V gene data show CDR1 as SGHRS and CDR2 as YFSETQ. The CDR3 runs to 14 residues. CDR3 bases: TGCGCCCGCAGCCCAGGGACCCTGAACACTGAAGCTTTCTTT. Protein product: CARSPGTLNTEAFF.

The chain combines TRBV4-1 with TRBJ2-7, with 14 bases fitting TRBD2. The germline V gene encodes CDR1 MGHRA and CDR2 YSYEKL. The CDR3 runs 15 residues. The ends lost 6 bases at V and 7 bases at J; junction bases unmatched: 8. CDR3 residues: CASSRGLAGGGEQYF. The DNA for the CDR3 is TGCGCCAGCAGTCGCGGACTAGCGGGGGGAGGGGAGCAGTACTTC.